These T cell receptor beta chains were read from a single sample in a study of shared clonotypes between healthy human individuals. Using immunoSEQ multiplex PCR, the repertoire was profiled, and TCRdb retains in-frame clones only, with some absent. The sample shows around 2,000,000 clones, less than 95% of them seen only once. Sequencing input: naive CD8+ T cells sorted from blood. The receptors originated from a man between 18 and 35 years old in good health. The CDR3 runs from the conserved cysteine through the conserved F or W. D genes are given only for firm matches. Clone size, where shown, is once, few, many, or a class for clones that have expanded.

D gene,clone size,V gene,J gene,CDR3 protein,CDR3 DNA
.,.,TRBV7-9,TRBJ2-7,CASSLEDSTEQYF,TGTGCCAGCAGCTTAGAGGACAGCACCGAGCAGTACTTC
TRBD1,.,TRBV4-3,TRBJ2-7,CASSRGRDEQYF,TGCGCCAGCTCAAGGGGGCGCGACGAGCAGTACTTC
.,.,TRBV30,TRBJ1-2,CAWSVRAGVTSGYTF,TGTGCCTGGAGTGTACGGGCAGGGGTAACTTCTGGCTACACCTTC
.,.,TRBV4-1,TRBJ2-1,CASSQVGRNEQFF,TGCGCCAGCAGCCAAGTAGGGAGAAATGAGCAGTTCTTC
.,.,TRBV19,TRBJ2-7,CASSNRDGYEQYF,TGTGCCAGTAGTAACAGGGATGGCTACGAGCAGTACTTC
.,once,TRBV2,TRBJ2-6,CANKDSSGANVLTF,TGTGCCAACAAGGACAGCTCTGGGGCCAACGTCCTGACTTTC
.,.,TRBV6-5,TRBJ2-7,CASSYRTSYEQYF,TGTGCCAGCAGTTACCGGACGAGCTACGAGCAGTACTTC
.,.,TRBV5-6,TRBJ2-7,CASHPGHRAYEQYF,TGTGCCAGCCACCCGGGACATAGGGCCTACGAGCAGTACTTC
.,.,TRBV30,TRBJ2-3,CAWSATGWLDTQYF,TGTGCCTGGAGTGCCACAGGGTGGTTGGATACGCAGTATTTT
TRBD2,.,TRBV29-1,TRBJ2-2,CSVEVASGRSTGELFF,TGCAGCGTTGAAGTGGCTAGCGGGAGGTCCACCGGGGAGCTGTTTTTT
TRBD1,.,TRBV4-1,TRBJ1-2,CASSQDRGVIGYTF,TGCGCCAGCAGCCAAGACAGGGGGGTGATCGGCTACACCTTC
.,.,TRBV9,TRBJ1-1,CASSVGPGTEAFF,TGTGCCAGCAGCGTAGGTCCCGGCACTGAAGCTTTCTTT